This TCR beta chain was found in a study of T-cell memory formation after mild COVID-19. Findings and caveats of the study: The SARS-CoV-2 specificity of second-wave clones reaching peak at day 37 remained unverified. Clones which contracted sat mainly in CM and EM if CD4+, and in EMRA if CD8+.

The CDR3 runs 13 residues. The germline V and J ends were trimmed by 3 bases and 1 base, with 5 bases remaining between them. The authors produced TCR alpha and TCR beta cDNA libraries with sample barcodes and UMIs by 5'RACE using constant-segment primers. Via MiXCR, TCRdb re-called the 5' RACE reads, giving one row per CDR3 protein. This sample has about 350,000 distinct CDR3 sequences; 13% to 15% occur once, and the top ten carry 20% to 25%. This clonotype showed up many times. Its specificity is not known. The TCR comes from a young man who had mild COVID-19 (a few samples of this study predate the infection). Cell type and time point are not known. Material for sequencing was PBMCs or a T cell subset sorted from them (not recorded which). The chain uses TRBV12-3 or TRBV12-4 and TRBJ2-3, with D unresolved. CDR3 bases: TGTGCCAGCAGTTTTGGTGGCACAGATACGCAGTATTTT. This sequence encodes CASSFGGTDTQYF.